The subject of this entry is one T cell receptor beta chain. Antigen specificity is unknown. The CDR3 loop spans 16 amino acids. V shed 0 bases and J shed 0 bases, with 12 bases lying between them. From germline, CDR1 is SGHDN and CDR2 FVKESK. The data were obtained in a study of cytomegalovirus exposure and HLA in healthy donors. The study sampled nominally healthy donors, though unrecorded immune exposures were likely. With 60 Vbeta and 13 Jbeta primers, the PCR was carried out. Repertoires were generated with immunoSEQ multiplex PCR, while TCRdb's copy carries only in-frame clones and drops some. The sample holds 190,000 or so clones, roughly four fifths seen once. Findings and caveats of the study: In a later analysis, an Asian-associated ancestry cluster reportedly showed fewer N-insertions than the approximately 640-donor mean. The sole available immune exposure information was CMV serostatus. One variant, a missense change in DCLRE1C, was linked in a later analysis to TCR beta V- and J-gene trimming.

The rearrangement links TRBV14 to TRBJ2-7; D remains unclear. The sequence derives from a man in his fifties or sixties in good health and CMV-seronegative. The material sequenced was PBMCs. The CDR3 loop is CASSQDLLSVSYEQYF. Written as DNA, the CDR3 is TGTGCCAGCAGCCAAGATCTTCTTTCGGTCTCCTACGAGCAGTACTTC.